A selection of T cell receptor beta chains follows, all from one sample in a study of blood T cell repertoires in COVID-19. Libraries were prepared by immunoSEQ multiplex PCR; TCRdb keeps only in-frame clonotypes and omits some of them. The sample consists of 200,000 to 300,000 clones, 75% to 90% of them appearing once. Sequencing was carried out using peripheral blood. The source is a woman in her sixties or seventies with active or convalescent COVID-19. Both conserved end residues are part of each CDR3. A D gene is named only where the DNA matches it firmly. Rows may omit the clone size; those that give it use once, few, many or a size class.

D: -
V: TRBV5-1
J: TRBJ2-2
size: -
DNA: TGCGCCAGCAGCACCGGGACACCTACCGGGGAGCTGTTTTTT
CDR3: CASSTGTPTGELFF

D: -
V: TRBV3-1/TRBV3-2
J: TRBJ1-6
size: -
DNA: TGTGCCAGCAGCCAAGAAGGGGTACTGCCCTATAATTCACCCCTCCACTTT
CDR3: CASSQEGVLPYNSPLHF

D: TRBD1
V: TRBV27
J: TRBJ2-3
size: -
DNA: TGTGCCAGCAGTTATAGGGGATTAGGGGGCAGCACAGATACGCAGTATTTT
CDR3: CASSYRGLGGSTDTQYF

D: -
V: TRBV19
J: TRBJ1-2
size: -
DNA: TGTGCCAGTAGTATCCTTCCAGGGCCGGGTAACTATGGCTACACCTTC
CDR3: CASSILPGPGNYGYTF

D: -
V: TRBV5-6
J: TRBJ1-2
size: -
DNA: TGTGCCAGCAGCTTGAGGGGAAGCCCCGGGAGGTACACCTTC
CDR3: CASSLRGSPGRYTF

D: -
V: TRBV12-3/TRBV12-4
J: TRBJ2-7
size: -
DNA: TGTGCCAGCAGTTCCGGGGGTTGGGAGCAGTACTTC
CDR3: CASSSGGWEQYF

D: TRBD1
V: TRBV19
J: TRBJ2-2
size: -
DNA: TGTGCCAGTTCCGGGACAGGGGGCCGTCGGGAGCTGTTTTTT
CDR3: CASSGTGGRRELFF

D: TRBD2
V: TRBV6-2/TRBV6-3
J: TRBJ2-1
size: -
DNA: TGTGCCAGCAGTTACTCCGGGACTAGCGGGGGGGCCAGGAATGAGCAGTTCTTC
CDR3: CASSYSGTSGGARNEQFF

D: TRBD1
V: TRBV7-6
J: TRBJ1-4
size: few
DNA: TGTGCCAGCAGATACGGGACAGGTGAAAAACTGTTTTTT
CDR3: CASRYGTGEKLFF

D: TRBD1
V: TRBV18
J: TRBJ1-1
size: -
DNA: TGTGCCAGCTCACTCGATCCCGGGACAGGGACAGGCGCTTTCTTT
CDR3: CASSLDPGTGTGAFF

D: -
V: TRBV6-5
J: TRBJ1-4
size: -
DNA: TGTGCCAGCAGTTATTCCAGGGGTAGGGGTGAAAAACTGTTTTTT
CDR3: CASSYSRGRGEKLFF

D: -
V: TRBV5-1
J: TRBJ1-6
size: -
DNA: TGCGCCAGCAGCATGGACGGACAGCTGAATTCACCCCTCCACTTT
CDR3: CASSMDGQLNSPLHF

D: -
V: TRBV3-1/TRBV3-2
J: TRBJ1-1
size: few
DNA: TGTGCCAGCAGCAACGCAGGGGCTGGGAACACTGAAGCTTTCTTT
CDR3: CASSNAGAGNTEAFF

D: TRBD1
V: TRBV9
J: TRBJ2-7
size: -
DNA: TGTGCCAGCAGCCAAGGGACAGTAGGGCCCTACGAGCAGTACTTC
CDR3: CASSQGTVGPYEQYF

D: -
V: TRBV19
J: TRBJ2-3
size: -
DNA: TGTGCCAGTAGTATACAGGGCCGGGGGTACACAGATACGCAGTATTTT
CDR3: CASSIQGRGYTDTQYF

D: -
V: TRBV5-6
J: TRBJ1-3
size: -
DNA: TGTGCCAGCAGCGAGAACGGGGTTCCCTCTGGAAACACCATATATTTT
CDR3: CASSENGVPSGNTIYF

D: TRBD2
V: TRBV2
J: TRBJ2-5
size: -
DNA: TGTGCCAGCAGGTGGACTAGCGGGGGGGCGGAGACCCAGTACTTC
CDR3: CASRWTSGGAETQYF

D: -
V: TRBV4-2
J: TRBJ1-1
size: -
DNA: TGTGCCAGCAGCCGGACGGGGGAGGGGAACACTGAAGCTTTCTTT
CDR3: CASSRTGEGNTEAFF

D: -
V: TRBV3-1/TRBV3-2
J: TRBJ1-1
size: -
DNA: TGTGCCAGCAGCTCGGGACATGAAGCTTTCTTT
CDR3: CASSSGHEAFF

D: -
V: TRBV19
J: TRBJ2-7
size: -
DNA: TGTGCCAGTAGTACAACGACAGGATACGCCTACGAGCAGTACTTC
CDR3: CASSTTTGYAYEQYF

D: TRBD1
V: TRBV6-6
J: TRBJ1-1
size: -
DNA: TGTGCCAGCAGTGGGGACAGCCCAAAAGCTTTCTTT
CDR3: CASSGDSPKAFF

D: TRBD1
V: TRBV5-4
J: TRBJ1-2
size: -
DNA: TGTGCCAGCAGGCCGGACAGGGAGGACTATGGCTACACCTTC
CDR3: CASRPDREDYGYTF

D: -
V: TRBV6-4
J: TRBJ1-5
size: -
DNA: TGTGCCAGCAGTGTGACAGAAAATCAGCCCCAGCATTTT
CDR3: CASSVTENQPQHF

D: -
V: TRBV5-4
J: TRBJ1-4
size: -
DNA: TGTGCCAGCGGCCTCGGGGGGCCTGATGAAAAACTGTTTTTT
CDR3: CASGLGGPDEKLFF

D: TRBD1
V: TRBV5-8
J: TRBJ1-2
size: -
DNA: TGTGCCAGCAGCTTGGCCGGGACAGGGGGCCGTGGCTACACCTTC
CDR3: CASSLAGTGGRGYTF

D: TRBD1
V: TRBV19
J: TRBJ2-1
size: many
DNA: TGTGCCAGTAGTACGACAGGGTCGGGCAATGAGCAGTTCTTC
CDR3: CASSTTGSGNEQFF

D: -
V: TRBV18
J: TRBJ1-1
size: -
DNA: TGTGCCAGCTCAGGTTCGGGGATGGGGATGAACACTGAAGCTTTCTTT
CDR3: CASSGSGMGMNTEAFF

D: TRBD1
V: TRBV7-9
J: TRBJ1-3
size: -
DNA: TGTGCCAGCAGCGTTTCCCCACAGGGGGCAGGAGGAAACACCATATATTTT
CDR3: CASSVSPQGAGGNTIYF

D: TRBD2
V: TRBV9
J: TRBJ2-1
size: -
DNA: TGTGCCAGCAGCGGCGGACTAGCGAACTACAATGAGCAGTTCTTC
CDR3: CASSGGLANYNEQFF

D: -
V: TRBV4-1
J: TRBJ1-2
size: -
DNA: TGCGCCAGCAGCCAAGGAGGAATGAACTATGGCTACACCTTC
CDR3: CASSQGGMNYGYTF

D: TRBD2
V: TRBV5-6
J: TRBJ2-5
size: -
DNA: TGTGCCAGCAGCTTGACGGGGGGGCAAGAGACCCAGTACTTC
CDR3: CASSLTGGQETQYF

D: TRBD1
V: TRBV5-4
J: TRBJ1-3
size: once
DNA: TGTGCCAGCAGCTGGACAGGGTCCGGAAACACCATATATTTT
CDR3: CASSWTGSGNTIYF

D: -
V: TRBV7-6
J: TRBJ1-6
size: -
DNA: TGTGCCAGCAGCGACGACGCCTCAGGCTCACCCCTCCACTTT
CDR3: CASSDDASGSPLHF

D: TRBD2
V: TRBV3-1/TRBV3-2
J: TRBJ2-7
size: -
DNA: TGTGCCAGCAGCCAAGATCACCGAACCGGGACTACAACACACTACGAGCAGTACTTC
CDR3: CASSQDHRTGTTTHYEQYF

D: TRBD1
V: TRBV6-5
J: TRBJ1-1
size: -
DNA: TGTGCCAGCAGTCCCGAGGGACAGGGGCCCACTGAAGCTTTCTTT
CDR3: CASSPEGQGPTEAFF

D: -
V: TRBV7-3
J: TRBJ2-2
size: -
DNA: TGTGCCAGCAGCCTCAACGGAGGGTTGAACACCGGGGAGCTGTTTTTT
CDR3: CASSLNGGLNTGELFF

D: TRBD2
V: TRBV27
J: TRBJ2-3
size: -
DNA: TGTGCCAGCAGTTTAATTATTAGCGGGGGGTATAAGAATACGCAGTATTTT
CDR3: CASSLIISGGYKNTQYF

D: -
V: TRBV29-1
J: TRBJ1-2
size: -
DNA: TGCAGCGTTGAAGGAGGCGGAGGAGGCTACACCTTC
CDR3: CSVEGGGGGYTF

D: -
V: TRBV7-8
J: TRBJ1-5
size: -
DNA: TGTGCCAGCAGCTTAGGGACAGCTAATAGCAATCAGCCCCAGCATTTT
CDR3: CASSLGTANSNQPQHF

D: -
V: TRBV2
J: TRBJ1-6
size: few
DNA: TGTGCCAGCAGTGATTGGGCAGGGTTAGCTTCACCCCTCCACTTT
CDR3: CASSDWAGLASPLHF

D: TRBD1
V: TRBV7-9
J: TRBJ1-2
size: once
DNA: TGTGCCAGCAGCTTTATAGGGGGCGCATATGGCTACACCTTC
CDR3: CASSFIGGAYGYTF

D: TRBD2
V: TRBV7-2
J: TRBJ2-3
size: -
DNA: TGTGCCAGCAGCTTAGCGGCTAGCGGGGGCGCAGATACGCAGTATTTT
CDR3: CASSLAASGGADTQYF

D: TRBD1
V: TRBV12-3/TRBV12-4
J: TRBJ2-7
size: -
DNA: TGTGCCAGCGGCACAGGGGGCTACGAGCAGTACTTC
CDR3: CASGTGGYEQYF

D: TRBD1
V: TRBV6-5
J: TRBJ1-2
size: -
DNA: TGTGCCAGCAGCGGGACAGAGGGCTGGGGAGGCTACACCTTC
CDR3: CASSGTEGWGGYTF

D: TRBD1
V: TRBV5-4
J: TRBJ1-4
size: -
DNA: TGTGCCAGCAGCTCCCGGGACAGGGGGTCAACTAATGAAAAACTGTTTTTT
CDR3: CASSSRDRGSTNEKLFF

D: TRBD1
V: TRBV2
J: TRBJ1-4
size: -
DNA: TGTGCCAGCAGGGTAACAGGGGCCCCCAATGAAAAACTGTTTTTT
CDR3: CASRVTGAPNEKLFF

D: TRBD2
V: TRBV6-2/TRBV6-3
J: TRBJ2-7
size: -
DNA: TGTGCCAGCAGCCTCTGGGAGGGTTCCTACGAGCAGTACTTC
CDR3: CASSLWEGSYEQYF

D: -
V: TRBV6-6
J: TRBJ2-7
size: few
DNA: TGTGCCAGCAGCCGGTCCTCCTACGAGCAGTACTTC
CDR3: CASSRSSYEQYF

D: TRBD1
V: TRBV3-1/TRBV3-2
J: TRBJ1-2
size: -
DNA: TGTGCCAGCAGCCAGACAGGGGGTCGGAACTATGGCTACACCTTC
CDR3: CASSQTGGRNYGYTF

D: TRBD1
V: TRBV9
J: TRBJ1-3
size: -
DNA: TGTGCCAGCAACCGACAGGGTGGTACTGGAAACACCATATATTTT
CDR3: CASNRQGGTGNTIYF